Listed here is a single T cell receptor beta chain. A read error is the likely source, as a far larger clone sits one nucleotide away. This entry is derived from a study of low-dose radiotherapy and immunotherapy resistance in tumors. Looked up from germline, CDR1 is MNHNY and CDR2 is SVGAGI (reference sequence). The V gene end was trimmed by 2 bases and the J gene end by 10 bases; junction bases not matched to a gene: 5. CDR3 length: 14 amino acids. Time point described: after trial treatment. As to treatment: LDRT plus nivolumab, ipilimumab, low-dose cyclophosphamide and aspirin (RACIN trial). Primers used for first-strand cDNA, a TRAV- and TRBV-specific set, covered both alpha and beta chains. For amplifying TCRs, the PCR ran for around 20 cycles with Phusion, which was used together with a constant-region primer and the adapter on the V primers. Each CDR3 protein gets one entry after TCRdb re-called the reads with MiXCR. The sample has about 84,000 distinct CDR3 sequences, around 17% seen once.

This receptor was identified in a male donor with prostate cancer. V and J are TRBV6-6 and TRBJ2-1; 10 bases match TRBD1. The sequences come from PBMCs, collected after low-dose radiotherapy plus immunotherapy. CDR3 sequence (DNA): TGTGCCAGCAGTTACCGACAGGGGGCGTGGGAGCAGTTCTTC. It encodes CASSYRQGAWEQFF.